This T cell receptor beta chain was sequenced for a study of tumor-infiltrating lymphocytes in primary liver carcinoma. Overall study context: Stage T1-T3 N0M0 tumors spanned roughly 4 to 10 cm.

About this clonotype: A read error may account for a junction end that differs from germline.

This CDR3 region has 14 residues. Germline CDR1 MNHNS, CDR2 SASEGT. Total RNA and DNA came together from about 19-30 mg of bulk tissue without cell sorting. Patients showed chronic HBV infection and an absence of prior treatment. Starting material of approximately 500 ng total RNA yielded TCR beta cDNA via a constant-region primer. For TCR beta, libraries were produced by three nested multiplex PCR rounds using slightly modified ARM-PCR. Amplification in the first two PCR rounds was performed using TRBV1-TRBV30 forward primers and a C-beta reverse primer for approximately 10 cycles each. TCRdb ran MiXCR on the multiplex PCR reads and lists one entry per CDR3 protein. The sample has fewer than 110,000 distinct CDR3 sequences, approximately 70% seen once.

The sample comprised liver tumor tissue from sampling region 2. Subset given: tumor region T2, inferior pole. This clonotype originated in a woman in her sixties or seventies with primary liver carcinoma and hepatitis B virus infection. V gene TRBV6-1 combines with J gene TRBJ1-5; D ambiguous. Here the CDR3 DNA reads TGTGCCAGCAGTTCGACCTTAACCAATCAGTCCCAGCATTTT. This gives the protein CASSSTLTNQSQHF.